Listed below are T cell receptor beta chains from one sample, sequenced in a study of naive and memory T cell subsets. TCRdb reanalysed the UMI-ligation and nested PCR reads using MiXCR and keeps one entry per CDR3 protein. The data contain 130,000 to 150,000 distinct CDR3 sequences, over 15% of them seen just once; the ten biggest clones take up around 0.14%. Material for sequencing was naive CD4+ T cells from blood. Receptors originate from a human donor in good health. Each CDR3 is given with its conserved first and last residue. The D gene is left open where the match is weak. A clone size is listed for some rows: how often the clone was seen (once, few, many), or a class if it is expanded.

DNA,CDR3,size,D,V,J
TGTGCCAGCAGTTCCCCAGGGTTGTACTCTGGGGCCAACGTCCTGACTTTC,CASSSPGLYSGANVLTF,-,-,TRBV28,TRBJ2-6
TGTGCCAGCAGTTCCATACTTTCACAGGGGGTGAACACTGAAGCTTTCTTT,CASSSILSQGVNTEAFF,-,TRBD1,TRBV27,TRBJ1-1
TGTGCCAGCAGTTACTCTTCGGGGGAGGGGCGCACTGAAGCTTTCTTT,CASSYSSGEGRTEAFF,-,-,TRBV6-6,TRBJ1-1
TGTGCCAGCTCACGGGGGGCCCCATCCTACGAGCAGTACTTC,CASSRGAPSYEQYF,-,-,TRBV18,TRBJ2-7
TGTGCCAGCAGCCCTTATAGGGGCAATGAGCAGTTCTTC,CASSPYRGNEQFF,-,-,TRBV7-2,TRBJ2-1
TGTGCCAGCAGCGTAGATGGGCGGGATACGCAGTATTTT,CASSVDGRDTQYF,few,-,TRBV9,TRBJ2-3
TGCGCCAGCAGCTTGACGACGGCATCTAATGAAAAACTGTTTTTT,CASSLTTASNEKLFF,few,-,TRBV5-1,TRBJ1-4
TGCGCCAGCAGTGATAGGGTATTGTTGTACAATGAGCAGTTCTTC,CASSDRVLLYNEQFF,-,-,TRBV10-1,TRBJ2-1
TGCGCCAGCAGCCCCGGGAGTACTGGAAACACCATATATTTT,CASSPGSTGNTIYF,many,-,TRBV5-1,TRBJ1-3
TGTGCCAGCAGCTCCCCGGGTCATCCTTCGGGCGAGCAGTACTTC,CASSSPGHPSGEQYF,few,-,TRBV5-5,TRBJ2-7
TGTGCCAGCAGCCGGGACTCCTCCTATTCTGAAGCTTTCTTT,CASSRDSSYSEAFF,few,-,TRBV11-2,TRBJ1-1
TGCAGCGTATCCTACAATGAGCAGTTCTTC,CSVSYNEQFF,-,-,TRBV29-1,TRBJ2-1
TGTGCCAGCAGTCCCTATCACGGACAGAACTATGGCTACACCTTC,CASSPYHGQNYGYTF,few,-,TRBV6-6,TRBJ1-2
TGTGCCAGCAGCCAAGATCCAGCGGGAGGGTGGGAGACCCAGTACTTC,CASSQDPAGGWETQYF,few,TRBD2,TRBV4-2,TRBJ2-5
TGCAGTGCTAGCACTAGCGGGAGAATCACCGGGGAGCTGTTTTTT,CSASTSGRITGELFF,few,TRBD2,TRBV20-1,TRBJ2-2
TGTGCCAGCAGTCATATGCCGGGGGAGGAGCAGTACTTC,CASSHMPGEEQYF,few,-,TRBV14,TRBJ2-7
TGCGCCAGCAGCTTAACAGGGATTAACTATGGCTACACCTTC,CASSLTGINYGYTF,-,-,TRBV5-1,TRBJ1-2
TGTGCCAGCAGCCAGAGCCGGGCCAATGAGCAGTTCTTC,CASSQSRANEQFF,-,-,TRBV6-5,TRBJ2-1
TGCAGCGTTGAGGTAGGGTCCGGTGGCTACACCTTC,CSVEVGSGGYTF,few,-,TRBV29-1,TRBJ1-2
TGTGCCAGCAGCTCGACCGGGACACTGTATGGCTACACCTTC,CASSSTGTLYGYTF,few,-,TRBV7-9,TRBJ1-2
TGCAGCGTGGGACGTAAGACACAAGAGACCCAGTACTTC,CSVGRKTQETQYF,many,-,TRBV29-1,TRBJ2-5
TGTGCCAGCAGCTTACCCGGGGCCGGTAATGAGCAGTTCTTC,CASSLPGAGNEQFF,-,-,TRBV11-3,TRBJ2-1
TGTGCCAGCAGTCCTGGGGACATCCAAGAGACCCAGTACTTC,CASSPGDIQETQYF,many,-,TRBV6-5,TRBJ2-5
TGCAGCGTTTTACCCCAGGCGGCTGGGGCCAACGTCCTGACTTTC,CSVLPQAAGANVLTF,few,-,TRBV29-1,TRBJ2-6
TGCGCCAGCAGCTTGGGAATAGGGATGATGGGGGAGCAGTACTTC,CASSLGIGMMGEQYF,-,-,TRBV5-1,TRBJ2-7
TGTGCCAGCCAGCGGGAGCAGATCTACGAGCAGTACTTC,CASQREQIYEQYF,-,TRBD2,TRBV12-3/TRBV12-4,TRBJ2-7
TGCGCCAGCAGCTTGGGACTAGCGGGAGGACGAGATACGCAGTATTTT,CASSLGLAGGRDTQYF,few,TRBD2,TRBV5-1,TRBJ2-3
TGTGCCAGCAGCGGGGGGACTAGCGGGACTGAGACCCAGTACTTC,CASSGGTSGTETQYF,few,TRBD2,TRBV9,TRBJ2-5
TGCAGTGCTCCGCGCTCAGGAGCGGCGAGCACAGATACGCAGTATTTT,CSAPRSGAASTDTQYF,many,-,TRBV20-1,TRBJ2-3
TGTGCCAGCGACCCATCGGGACAGGCGATAAACATTCAGTACTTC,CASDPSGQAINIQYF,-,TRBD1,TRBV5-5,TRBJ2-4
TGTGCCAGCAGCCAAGAAGACAGGGATGATACTGAAGCTTTCTTT,CASSQEDRDDTEAFF,-,TRBD1,TRBV4-2,TRBJ1-1
TGTGCCAGCAGCCCGACTGAGGGGGGATCGCAGTATTTT,CASSPTEGGSQYF,-,-,TRBV6-6,TRBJ2-3
TGCAGCGTTCGGGGACACCAGAGCTCTGGGGCCAACGTCCTGACTTTC,CSVRGHQSSGANVLTF,-,-,TRBV29-1,TRBJ2-6
TGCGCCAGCAGTCAATCGGGGGCACAGGGGGCGTTGAAGACCCAGTACTTC,CASSQSGAQGALKTQYF,few,TRBD1,TRBV23-1,TRBJ2-5
TGTGCCAGCAGTTTAGCAGGGGTTGGGAGCCCTACGACCCAGTACTTC,CASSLAGVGSPTTQYF,-,-,TRBV28,TRBJ2-5
TGCAGTGCTAGAGATGATGGCCGGACCAGCACCTATAATTCACCCCTCCACTTT,CSARDDGRTSTYNSPLHF,-,-,TRBV20-1,TRBJ1-6
TGTGCCAGCAGTTCAGAGGCACCCCTCCACTTT,CASSSEAPLHF,-,-,TRBV28,TRBJ1-6
TGCAGTGCTGAGGGGACGGCGGGAGATGGTACAGATACGCAGTATTTT,CSAEGTAGDGTDTQYF,-,TRBD2,TRBV20-1,TRBJ2-3
TGTGCCAGCAGTCCCGACAGGGTGGGCGTCCTGACTTTC,CASSPDRVGVLTF,-,TRBD1,TRBV6-1,TRBJ2-6
TGCGCTAGCCTCCCGACGCCAAGGATTGGGAGGACCGGCTACGAGCAGTACTTC,CASLPTPRIGRTGYEQYF,few,-,TRBV5-1,TRBJ2-7
TGCAGTGCTCCCCTAGCGGGAGGGAACGAGCAGTACTTC,CSAPLAGGNEQYF,many,TRBD2,TRBV20-1,TRBJ2-7
TGCAGTGCCCCGACTTCGACGAACTACAATGAGCAGTTCTTC,CSAPTSTNYNEQFF,-,-,TRBV20-1,TRBJ2-1
TGTGCCAGCTCACCCCAACCCGACACCACTGAAGCTTTCTTT,CASSPQPDTTEAFF,-,-,TRBV18,TRBJ1-1
TGCAGCGTGAACCCGGGACAGACCTACAATGAGCAGTTCTTC,CSVNPGQTYNEQFF,-,TRBD1,TRBV29-1,TRBJ2-1
-,CASSFRGRRNYEQYF,few,-,TRBV13,TRBJ2-7
TGCGCCAGCAGCTTGGAGGGGTCGCGGCAAGAGACCCAGTACTTC,CASSLEGSRQETQYF,-,-,TRBV5-1,TRBJ2-5
TGTGCCAGCAGTCCCGGGACAGGGGGCGGCACAGATACGCAGTATTTT,CASSPGTGGGTDTQYF,many,TRBD1,TRBV12-3/TRBV12-4,TRBJ2-3
TGCAGCGTTGAAGATCTAGTCACTTACCGACAGGGGGCCTACAATGAGCAGTTCTTC,CSVEDLVTYRQGAYNEQFF,-,TRBD1,TRBV29-1,TRBJ2-1
TGCAGCTTGGCTAGCGGGAGGGACTACGAGCAGTACTTC,CSLASGRDYEQYF,few,TRBD2,TRBV20-1,TRBJ2-7